By sample fraction, the clone carrying this T cell receptor beta chain is medium-sized. Antigen: not known. These data are taken from a study of metastatic and nonmetastatic thyroid tumors. Study-level information: Patients with malignant and benign thyroid disease provided blood and tumor or nodule tissue, whose repertoires were compared.

In the original analysis: The study's classifier, a distant-metastasis tool for papillary thyroid cancer, was built using CDR3 differences across clinicopathological groups. TCRdb re-analyzed the PCR reads using MiXCR. TCRdb, not the original authors, processed these V and J calls. The sample has roughly 12,000 clones, around 29% seen once. General study findings and limits: When malignant thyroid tumors were compared with benign nodules, TCR beta diversity was reportedly significantly higher in the malignant tumors. This held in both blood and tumor samples.

Prior to thyroid surgery, none of the patients had received any treatment. V shed 3 bases and J 7 bases; nucleotides not matched to a gene: 8. Germline-derived CDR1 and CDR2 are DFQATT and SNEGSKA (reference sequence). This CDR3 spans 14 amino acids. The receptor's source is a female donor with papillary thyroid cancer or a benign thyroid nodule (not recorded which). Some clones in this sample may be carry-over from other donors' samples. Sequenced material: tumor tissue. The gene calls are TRBV20-1 and TRBJ2-7, with 11 nucleotides matching TRBD1. CDR3 region: CSASADRGLGEQYF. In nucleotides, the CDR3 is TGCAGTGCTAGTGCGGACAGGGGGCTTGGGGAGCAGTACTTC.